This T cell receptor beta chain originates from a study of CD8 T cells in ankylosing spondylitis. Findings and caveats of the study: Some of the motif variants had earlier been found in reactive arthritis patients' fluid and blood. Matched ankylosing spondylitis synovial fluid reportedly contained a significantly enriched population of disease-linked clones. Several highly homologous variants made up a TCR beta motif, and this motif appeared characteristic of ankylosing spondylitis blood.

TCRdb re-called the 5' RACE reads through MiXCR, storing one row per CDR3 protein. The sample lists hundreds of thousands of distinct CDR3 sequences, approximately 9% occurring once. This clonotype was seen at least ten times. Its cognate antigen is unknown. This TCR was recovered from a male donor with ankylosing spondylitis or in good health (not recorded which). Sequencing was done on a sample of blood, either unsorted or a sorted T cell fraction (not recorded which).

CDR3 loop: CASSSDPGSSYEQYF. CDR3 nucleotide sequence: TGTGCCAGCAGCTCCGACCCGGGCAGCTCCTACGAGCAGTACTTC. This sequence joins TRBV11-3 and TRBJ2-7; unclear D gene. The V end lost 4 bases, the J end lost 0 bases, and 13 bases lay between the germline ends. This CDR3 is built from 15 residues. CDR1 is SGHNT and CDR2 is YENEEA in the germline V gene.